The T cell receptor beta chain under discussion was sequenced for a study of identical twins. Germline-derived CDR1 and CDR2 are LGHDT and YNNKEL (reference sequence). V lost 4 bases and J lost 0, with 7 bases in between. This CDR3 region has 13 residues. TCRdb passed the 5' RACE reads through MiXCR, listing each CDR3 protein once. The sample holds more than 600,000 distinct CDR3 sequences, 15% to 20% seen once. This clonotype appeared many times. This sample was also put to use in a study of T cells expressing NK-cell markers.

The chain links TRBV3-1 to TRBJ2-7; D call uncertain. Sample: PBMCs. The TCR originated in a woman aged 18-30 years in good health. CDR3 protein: CASSPGYSYEQYF. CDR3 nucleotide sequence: TGTGCCAGCAGCCCCGGGTACTCCTACGAGCAGTACTTC.